This TCR beta chain was captured in a study of cytotoxic CD8 clonotypes in ibrutinib-treated CLL. Study results and limitations: T-cell clonality at baseline went above that of age-matched healthy donors and rose and fell with circulating CD8+ T-cell counts. Clonality, elevated at ibrutinib response, dropped back toward baseline at progression.

With cryopreserved PBMCs as the source, 2 to 2.5 micrograms of genomic DNA went to TCR beta libraries. In the case of this clone: Its antigen is not identified.

The protocol was immunoSEQ multiplex PCR, while the TCRdb copy is restricted to in-frame clones and leaves out a portion. The repertoire holds over 65,000 clones, with around 68% as singletons. From germline, CDR1 is SGDLS and CDR2 YYNGEE. This CDR3 region has 18 residues. Trimming removed 4 bases from V and 1 base from J; junction bases left unmatched: 8. The chain carries TRBV9 and TRBJ2-3, with 14 bases matching TRBD2. Sequencing was performed on PBMCs, taken after 12 months of ibrutinib treatment. The receptor was derived from a human donor with chronic lymphocytic leukemia. DNA for the CDR3: TGTGCCAGCAGCCCCCGGACTAGCGGGGGGTCCCGCACAGATACGCAGTATTTT. Translating gives CASSPRTSGGSRTDTQYF.